One sample yielded the 14 T cell receptor beta chains listed below, sequenced in a study of PD-1 blockade in classical Hodgkin lymphoma. Relapse after autologous stem cell transplantation occurred in every patient, and brentuximab vedotin exposure varied. Magnetic negative selection served to purify CD4+ T cells out of PBMCs that had been thawed. TCRdb keeps only in-frame clones here, not all; method: immunoSEQ multiplex PCR. Of around 6,700 clones in the sample, about 80% were seen once. The sample in question was CD4+ T cells from blood, obtained at baseline. These TCRs come from a human donor with classical Hodgkin lymphoma.

The rearrangement joins TRBV6-6 to TRBJ1-5; D is ambiguous. The CDR3 is 13 residues long. V was cut by 3 bases and J by 0 bases, with 3 bases left in between. The germline CDR1 and CDR2 sequences are MNHNY and SVGAGI (reference sequence). Here the CDR3 reads CASSYSSNQPQHF. The CDR3 DNA sequence: TGTGCCAGCAGTTATAGTAGCAATCAGCCCCAGCATTTT.

The chain employs TRBV5-6 and TRBJ2-3; D is possibly TRBD1 (5 bases). The CDR3 spans 14 residues. Trimming took off 1 base at V and 4 bases at J, with 10 bases between the two ends. Germline V gene data show CDR1 as SGHDT and CDR2 as YYEEEE. The CDR3 loop reads CASSLQGQPDTQYF. DNA of the CDR3: TGTGCCAGCAGCTTGCAGGGCCAGCCAGATACGCAGTATTTT.

This clone is categorized as large. This chain connects TRBV7-9 to TRBJ2-1, with TRBD2 identical over 12 bases. This CDR3 spans 17 amino acids. Unmatched junction bases numbered 9, after V lost 5 bases and J lost 4 bases. CDR1 is SEHNR and CDR2 is FQNEAQ in the germline V gene (reference sequence). The CDR3 is CASSLSPLAGGYNEQFF. Written as DNA, the CDR3 is TGTGCCAGCAGCCTCAGTCCCCTAGCGGGAGGGTACAATGAGCAGTTCTTC.

The chain uses TRBV13 and TRBJ2-3; 10 bases fit TRBD2. The CDR3 has 19 residues. The V gene's germline CDR1 is PRHDT and CDR2 FYEKMQ (reference sequence). With 4 bases clipped from V and 3 bases from J, the junction kept 16 bases outside the gene matches. The CDR3 region is CASSSPMRLAGDGTDTQYF. In nucleotides, the CDR3 is TGTGCCAGCAGCTCCCCCATGCGGCTAGCGGGAGACGGGACAGATACGCAGTATTTT.

This clone turned up a few times. The chain joins TRBV2 to TRBJ1-3; no clear D gene. The CDR3 spans 16 residues. The V end was cut by 4 bases, the J end by 4 bases, with 17 bases between. The germline gives CDR1 SNHLY, CDR2 FYNNEI. The DNA of the CDR3 is TGTGCCAGCAGTGCCCCGGGCGGTGGGGAAGGAAACACCATATATTTT. Translated: CASSAPGGGEGNTIYF.

This chain links TRBV14 with TRBJ2-3, with TRBD2 matching over 11 bases. This CDR3 spans 16 amino acids. Germline CDR1 and CDR2: SGHDN and FVKESK. V gave up 4 bases and J gave up 2 bases; unmatched junction bases: 5. The CDR3 loop is CASSPGLAGFTDTQYF. The CDR3 DNA follows: TGTGCCAGCAGCCCAGGACTAGCGGGTTTCACAGATACGCAGTATTTT.

The chain recombines TRBV7-2 with TRBJ2-3, with D tentatively TRBD1 (5 bases). The CDR3 has 11 residues. Germline assignment: CDR1 SGHTA and CDR2 FQGNSA. Trimming pared 6 bases from V and 6 bases from J, leaving 7 bases between. For the CDR3, the DNA is TGTGCCAGCAGGTCAGGGGATACGCAGTATTTT. Protein: CASRSGDTQYF.

The chain employs TRBV6-5 and TRBJ2-1, with TRBD1 matching over 11 bases. J was trimmed by 9 bases and V by 6 bases; bases with no gene match: 7. The CDR3 spans 14 residues. The germline V gene has CDR1 MNHEY and CDR2 SVGAGI. CDR3 DNA sequence: TGTGCCAGCAGGGACAGGGGGCATGGCGGTGAGCAGTTCTTC. Amino acids: CASRDRGHGGEQFF.

The gene calls are TRBV21-1 and TRBJ1-1; TRBD1 is the table's D call and was not checked against the DNA. TRBV21-1 is noted as a pseudogene. CDR3 length: 20 residues. The CDR3 reads CASSRGTGEGFEGLSTEAFF. CDR3 DNA sequence: TGTGCCAGCAGCAGGGGGACAGGGGAAGGCTTTGAGGGCCTGAGCACTGAAGCTTTCTTT.

This clone was detected once. This chain uses TRBV2 with TRBJ2-6; the D call may be TRBD1 or TRBD2 (5 bases each). V was trimmed by 10 bases and J by 0 bases, leaving 16 bases between them. This CDR3 comprises 16 residues. CDR1 SNHLY and CDR2 FYNNEI come from the germline V gene. The CDR3 reads CATTWDGRSGANVLTF. The CDR3 DNA reads as TGTGCCACCACCTGGGACGGACGCTCTGGGGCCAACGTCCTGACTTTC.

V gene TRBV4-3 combines with J gene TRBJ2-7; 8 bases agree with TRBD2. CDR1 LGHNA and CDR2 YSLEER come from the germline V gene. Losses at the gene ends were 5 bases for V and 5 bases for J; bases not matched to a gene: 11. The CDR3 loop spans 15 amino acids. CDR3: CASSWPREGGDEQYF. CDR3 nucleotides: TGCGCCAGCAGCTGGCCCCGGGAGGGTGGCGACGAGCAGTACTTC.

J is TRBJ2-3 and V is TRBV27, with TRBD1 identical over 7 bases. V shed 2 bases, J shed 1 base, and the junction held 3 bases outside the gene matches. Germline CDR1 reads MNHEY; CDR2 reads SMNVEV (reference sequence). The CDR3 is 15 residues long. CDR3 sequence reads: CASSLDDRGTDTQYF. CDR3 bases: TGTGCCAGCAGTTTAGATGACAGGGGCACAGATACGCAGTATTTT.

V gene TRBV28 combines with J gene TRBJ2-3; D remains ambiguous. Germline loops: CDR1 MDHEN, CDR2 SYDVKM. The CDR3 is made up of 19 amino acids. The germline V and J ends were trimmed by 4 bases and 0 bases, with 23 bases remaining between them. The CDR3 loop reads CASSWPDVVGTTSTDTQYF. CDR3 bases: TGTGCCAGCAGTTGGCCTGATGTGGTGGGCACGACTAGCACAGATACGCAGTATTTT.

The chain has TRBV5-4 and TRBJ2-3; 9 bases line up with TRBD2. The germline V gene has CDR1 SGHNT and CDR2 YYREEE (reference sequence). The CDR3 is 15 residues long. With 2 bases clipped from V and 1 base from J, the junction kept 2 bases outside the gene matches. The CDR3 region is CASSLWTSGTDTQYF. Here the CDR3 DNA reads TGTGCCAGCAGCTTATGGACTAGCGGCACAGATACGCAGTATTTT.